This T cell receptor (beta chain) was captured by sequencing in a study of T cell repertoires in cytomegalovirus infection. For the study at large: Based on public TCR beta signatures, there were indications of CMV infection and of a matching HLA type. Study-wide results and caveats: There were HLA-C-restricted CMV-specific TCR beta clonotypes dominating the ex vivo response. There were carriers of CMV plus the relevant HLA, and cumulative public TCR beta family frequency identified them.

This clonotype was counted ten times or more. The antigen is not known. TCRdb ran MiXCR on the reads and lists one entry per CDR3 protein. The sample shows some 320,000 distinct CDR3 sequences, over 7.5% of them seen only once. CDR3 length: 13 residues. In germline, CDR1 is SGHTA, CDR2 FQGNSA. Losses at the gene ends were 3 bases for V and 6 bases for J; bases not matched to a gene: 4. The sequence was obtained from a human donor in good health (CMV status not recorded). Some clones in this sample may be carry-over from other donors' samples. What was sequenced was PBMCs. V gene TRBV7-2 combines with J gene TRBJ1-1; 7 nucleotides align to TRBD1. CDR3 coding DNA: TGTGCCAGCAGCTTCGCAGGGGGATCTGAAGCTTTCTTT. It encodes CASSFAGGSEAFF.